One and the same sample provided the 23 T cell receptor beta chains below, sequenced in a study of blood T cell repertoires in COVID-19. Assay used: immunoSEQ multiplex PCR; TCRdb lists only in-frame clones, some missing. The data contain about 230,000 clones, roughly 84% of them singletons. Material for sequencing was peripheral blood. These receptors all come from a woman between 50 and 59 years old with acute or convalescent COVID-19.

This chain links TRBV19 with TRBJ1-4; D call uncertain. V lost 4 bases to trimming and J lost 5 bases, with 8 bases between them. Germline V gives CDR1 LNHDA, CDR2 SQIVND (reference sequence). The CDR3 covers 13 residues. The CDR3 DNA follows: TGTGCCAGTAGTAATAGGAGGAATGAAAAACTGTTTTTT. Translated: CASSNRRNEKLFF.

The chain combines TRBV5-6 with TRBJ2-2; D is unresolved. CDR3 size: 15 residues. Germline CDR1 SGHDT, CDR2 YYEEEE. Trimming cost V 5 bases and J 4 bases, with 15 bases left between them. CDR3 DNA: TGTGCCAGCAGAACAACGCAGGTGTCCACCGGGGAGCTGTTTTTT. Its translation: CASRTTQVSTGELFF.

The rearrangement uses TRBV30 and TRBJ1-4, with TRBD1 matching over 7 bases. The CDR3 totals 13 residues. CDR1 and CDR2 from the germline V gene are GTSNPN and SVGIG (reference sequence). V was pared by 5 bases and J by 5 bases, with 5 bases of the junction left unmatched. This CDR3 reads CAWGDSGNEKLFF. CDR3 sequence (DNA): TGTGCCTGGGGGGACAGTGGGAATGAAAAACTGTTTTTT.

This clone was seen only a few times. The CDR3 region is CASSHGTGGGNTEAFF. In nucleotides, the CDR3 is TGTGCCAGCAGCCATGGGACAGGGGGCGGAAACACTGAAGCTTTCTTT. This sequence joins TRBV4-2 and TRBJ1-1; 12 positions agree with TRBD1. The CDR3 is 16 residues long. V lost 3 bases to trimming and J lost 2 bases; unmatched junction nucleotides: 4. Per the germline V gene, CDR1 is LGHNA and CDR2 is YNFKEQ.

The chain couples TRBV15 to TRBJ1-5; tentative D call: TRBD1 (5 bases). The length of the CDR3 is 13 residues. Germline CDR1 LNHNV, CDR2 YYDKDF (reference sequence). Trimming pared 6 bases from V and 5 bases from J, leaving 11 bases between. The CDR3 is CATRDTNYQPQHF. CDR3 sequence (DNA): TGTGCCACCAGGGACACAAACTATCAGCCCCAGCATTTT.

This clone showed up just a few times. This chain joins TRBV6-5 and TRBJ2-3; 7 bases map to TRBD2. CDR1 and CDR2 (germline): MNHEY, SVGAGI. This CDR3 is built from 13 residues. The CDR3 DNA sequence: TGTGTCACCTCTAGCGGCCCCACAGATACGCAGTATTTT. It codes for CVTSSGPTDTQYF.

This chain joins TRBV11-2 and TRBJ2-3, with 7 bases fitting TRBD1. Germline V gives CDR1 SGHAT, CDR2 FQNNGV. This CDR3 is 15 amino acids long. V trimming: 6 bases; J trimming: 3 bases; junction bases outside the gene matches: 9. CDR3 region: CASSRQGVGTDTQYF. In nucleotides, the CDR3 is TGTGCCAGCAGTCGACAGGGTGTAGGGACAGATACGCAGTATTTT.

V usage is TRBV6-5 and J usage is TRBJ2-7; TRBD2 is a possible D gene (6 bases). The CDR3 has 15 residues. The V end was cut by 2 bases, the J end by 2 bases, with 13 bases between. Germline CDR1 reads MNHEY; CDR2 reads SVGAGI. The CDR3 DNA follows: TGTGCCAGCAGTTACACACTAGCTGGTACCTACGAGCAGTACTTC. Translation gives CASSYTLAGTYEQYF.

This chain uses TRBV3-1 (or the pseudogene TRBV3-2) with TRBJ1-2; TRBD1 aligns across 7 bases. CDR3 size: 13 residues. The V gene's germline CDR1 is LGHDT and CDR2 YNNKEL (reference sequence). J lost 8 bases, V lost 5 bases, and 8 bases had no gene match. The CDR3 here is CASSDTGVGGYTF. Here the CDR3 DNA reads TGTGCCAGCAGCGATACAGGGGTAGGCGGCTACACCTTC.

The V gene is TRBV12-5, the J gene TRBJ2-5, with 10 bases matching TRBD1. CDR1 and CDR2 from the germline V gene are LGHNT and FRNRAP. V gave up 4 bases and J gave up 4 bases; unmatched junction bases: 3. The CDR3 has 14 residues. CDR3 sequence (DNA): TGTGCTAGTGGTTCAGGACAGGGGGGAGAGACCCAGTACTTC. Protein: CASGSGQGGETQYF.

The chain has TRBV28 and TRBJ2-1, with 9 bases aligning to TRBD1. CDR3 size: 13 residues. V lost 10 bases, J lost 6 bases, and 7 bases stayed unmatched. Germline assignment: CDR1 MDHEN and CDR2 SYDVKM. This CDR3 reads CATPGQGSNEQFF. As DNA, the CDR3 is TGTGCCACCCCGGGACAGGGTAGCAATGAGCAGTTCTTC.

The rearrangement joins TRBV5-4 to TRBJ1-6, with 10 bases identical to TRBD1. J lost 9 bases, V lost 4 bases, and 7 bases had no gene match. Germline V gene data show CDR1 as SGHNT and CDR2 as YYREEE (reference sequence). The CDR3 spans 15 residues. Written as DNA, the CDR3 is TGTGCCAGCAGCACCGGGACAGGGGCGTTTTCACCCCTCCACTTT. This sequence encodes CASSTGTGAFSPLHF.

The V call is TRBV5-1, the J call TRBJ2-7; 7 nucleotides agree with TRBD1. V gave up 0 bases and J gave up 5 bases; unmatched junction bases: 11. The CDR3 length is 16 residues. Germline values: CDR1 SGHRS, CDR2 YFSETQ. The CDR3 protein is CASSLAGQVIFDEQYF. CDR3 DNA sequence: TGCGCCAGCAGCTTGGCCGGACAGGTTATTTTTGACGAGCAGTACTTC.

The rearrangement uses TRBV11-2 and TRBJ1-2, with a tentative D call TRBD1 (5 bases). This CDR3 has 13 residues. Trimming stripped 6 bases from V and 7 bases from J, with 15 bases between. Germline V gives CDR1 SGHAT, CDR2 FQNNGV. CDR3 DNA sequence: TGTGCCAGCAGTCCGGGGGTTCTCCTTGGCTACACCTTC. Its protein is CASSPGVLLGYTF.

This chain joins TRBV15 and TRBJ1-1; D remains unclear. The CDR3 consists of 14 residues. Germline assignment: CDR1 LNHNV and CDR2 YYDKDF (reference sequence). Trimming shortened V by 0 bases and J by 1 base, and 6 bases separated the two germline ends. CDR3 region: CATSREIWNTEAFF. The CDR3 nucleotides read TGTGCCACCAGCAGAGAAATATGGAACACTGAAGCTTTCTTT.

The chain has TRBV7-2 and TRBJ1-2; D is ambiguous. CDR1 and CDR2 (germline): SGHTA, FQGNSA. The V end was cut by 0 bases, the J end by 8 bases, with 7 bases between. This CDR3 region has 12 residues. The CDR3 DNA reads TGTGCCAGCAGCTTAGCGGACTCCGGCTACACCTTC. It is translated as CASSLADSGYTF.

The chain employs TRBV15 and TRBJ2-1; 10 positions agree with TRBD2. With 5 bases clipped from V and 7 bases from J, the junction kept 5 bases outside the gene matches. This CDR3 spans 14 amino acids. The germline CDR1 and CDR2 sequences are LNHNV and YYDKDF (reference sequence). Written as DNA, the CDR3 is TGTGCCACCAGCCCACTAGCGGGGCTTAATGAGCAGTTCTTC. Residues: CATSPLAGLNEQFF. Complete variable domain (other parts from reference TRBV15 and TRBJ2-1): DAMVIQNPRYQVTQFGKPVTLSCSQTLNHNVMYWYQQKSSQAPKLLFHYYDKDFNNEADTPDNFQSRRPNTSFCFLDIRSPGLGDTAMYLCATSPLAGLNEQFFGPGTRLTVL.

The chain recombines TRBV5-5 with TRBJ2-1; D possibly corresponds to TRBD1 (6 bases). The germline V and J ends were trimmed by 0 bases and 5 bases, with 15 bases remaining between them. This CDR3 contains 16 residues. Germline V lookup: CDR1 SGHKS, CDR2 YYEKEE (reference sequence). This CDR3 is CASSLGWQGWDNEQFF. The CDR3 DNA follows: TGTGCCAGCAGCTTGGGTTGGCAGGGGTGGGACAATGAGCAGTTCTTC.

The chain couples TRBV19 to TRBJ2-7, with D perhaps matching TRBD1 (6 bases). The CDR3 has 14 residues. Germline values: CDR1 LNHDA, CDR2 SQIVND (reference sequence). Trimming shortened V by 8 bases and J by 2 bases, and 16 bases separated the two germline ends. The CDR3 DNA sequence: TGTGCCAGTGGTGAGCTTGGACAGCCCTACGAGCAGTACTTC. This codes for CASGELGQPYEQYF.

This clone came up once. The J gene is TRBJ2-1, the V gene TRBV12-3 or TRBV12-4; the D is unclear. This CDR3 region has 13 residues. The V gene lost 5 bases and the J gene lost 5 bases, with 10 bases spanning the gap. The CDR3 sequence: CASSRDTDNEQFF. CDR3 coding DNA: TGTGCCAGCAGTCGAGACACCGACAATGAGCAGTTCTTC.

J is TRBJ2-1 and V is TRBV30; TRBD2 matches 9 bases. The CDR3 contains 15 residues. Germline V gene data show CDR1 as GTSNPN and CDR2 as SVGIG (reference sequence). V dropped 1 base and J dropped 6; count of bases not matched to a gene: 7. CDR3 coding DNA: TGTGCCTGGAGTGAGCGGGGGGAGATAGGCAATGAGCAGTTCTTC. It yields the protein CAWSERGEIGNEQFF.

DNA for the CDR3: TGTGCCAGCACCAGAATATTAGGGGTTCAAGAGACCCAGTACTTC. Protein sequence: CASTRILGVQETQYF. The chain links TRBV6-5 to TRBJ2-5, with D possibly matching TRBD1 (5 bases). Deletions cut 7 bases from V and 2 bases from J, with 17 bases between. This CDR3 contains 15 residues. Per the germline V gene, CDR1 is MNHEY and CDR2 is SVGAGI.

The chain combines TRBV28 with TRBJ2-7; 8 bases match TRBD1. This CDR3 has 16 amino acids. After removal of 7 bases from V and 7 bases from J, the junction contained 18 bases not matched to a gene. Per germline, CDR1 MDHEN and CDR2 SYDVKM. CDR3 region: CASIPKLGTGPREQYF. Here the CDR3 DNA reads TGTGCCAGCATTCCTAAGTTGGGGACAGGCCCGAGGGAGCAGTACTTC.